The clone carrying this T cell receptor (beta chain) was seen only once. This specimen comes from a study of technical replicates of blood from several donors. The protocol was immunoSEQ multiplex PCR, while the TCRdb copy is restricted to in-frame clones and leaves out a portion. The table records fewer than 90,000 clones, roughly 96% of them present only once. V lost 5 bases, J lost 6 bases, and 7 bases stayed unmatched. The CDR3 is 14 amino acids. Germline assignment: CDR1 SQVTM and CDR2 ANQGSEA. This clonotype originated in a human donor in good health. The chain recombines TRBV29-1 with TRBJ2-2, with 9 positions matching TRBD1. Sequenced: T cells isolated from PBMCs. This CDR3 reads CSVLWDRVAGELFF. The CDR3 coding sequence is TGCAGCGTTCTCTGGGACAGGGTAGCCGGGGAGCTGTTTTTT.